This T cell receptor beta chain was sequenced for a study of T cells in Graves' hyperthyroidism and ophthalmopathy (dated by TCRdb to the late 2010s). About the study as a whole: Peripheral blood was collected at initial diagnosis, before any treatment. For training and testing, the 100 or so patients in the discovery cohort were randomly divided in a 7:3 ratio. Once sampling was done, hyperthyroidism patients were given methimazole at a starting dose of 30 mg daily, whereas ophthalmopathy patients were given high-dose intravenous methylprednisolone. The paper reports TCR Vbeta CDR3 sequencing of 135 peripheral blood samples: approximately 41 ophthalmopathy, 75 to 80 hyperthyroidism and 17 progressor patients. Prospective prediction of ophthalmopathy was tested in an independent validation cohort of 18 to 20 hyperthyroidism patients and 15 to 17 patients who later progressed to ophthalmopathy. In six Graves' hyperthyroidism patients, the study also compared T-cell repertoires from thyroid tissue with T-cell repertoires from blood. To identify distinguishing TCR V-J signatures, a discovery cohort of 100 or so patients was used, comprising fewer than 45 with Graves' ophthalmopathy and around 57 with stable Graves' hyperthyroidism. Broad study findings and their caveats: Sample size was not statistically predetermined, and investigators were not blinded to group allocation. During validation, the model predicted progression to ophthalmopathy a median of roughly 7.1 months ahead of onset, with around 65% sensitivity and 72.22% specificity. Most expanded thyroid clonotypes (frequency above 0.001) were also detected in blood, a finding suggesting that blood repertoires may reflect thyroid immune responses. A 13 V-J signature model separated ophthalmopathy from stable hyperthyroidism, with around 88% sensitivity and about 81% specificity in cross-validation and 80%/75% in testing.

Hyperthyroidism patients were aged 18 to 65 years and newly diagnosed, with disease duration of less than 2 months. The study excluded patients with uncontrolled infections, other autoimmune diseases, pregnancy or lactation. Diagnoses relied on clinical symptoms, serum thyroxine and TRAb, thyroid ultrasound and orbital computed tomography. Blood from progressor patients was drawn when they were first diagnosed with hyperthyroidism, before any ophthalmopathy symptoms appeared. Ficoll-Paque density gradient centrifugation was used to isolate PBMCs from around 9.1 ml of fresh peripheral blood. Progressor patients were first diagnosed with Graves' hyperthyroidism and then developed ophthalmopathy during follow-up. Total RNA was extracted with Trizol reagent, and quality was checked on an Agilent 2100 Bioanalyzer. Amplification of TCR beta CDR3 regions was carried out from RNA transcripts. The TCR CDR3 was subjected to a first round of RT-PCR using the HTBI primer set and the Qiagen OneStep RT-PCR kit. A second multiplex PCR round built the libraries, followed by size selection and purification. Libraries were sequenced paired-end with 100 bp reads on an Illumina HiSeq2000. The authors processed their data as follows. SOAPnuke was used to process the raw data, throwing out any read that contained adapters or uncalled bases, had a mean Phred below 15, or lacked an exact constant-primer or identifier match. COPE v1.2.5 was used to merge the high-quality paired reads, and each unique nucleotide sequence was defined as a clonotype. MiTCR v1.1 was used to align clonotypes to the IMGT TRBV, TRBD and TRBJ reference segments. The analysis was restricted to V-J combinations with a frequency above 0.0001, which together covered about 99% of the repertoires. A TCS score was defined as the ratio between F50 (clonal expansion) and ExV (chaos), using BLOSUM62-based TCRdist between CDR3 peptides within each V-J. Welch's t-statistics and random forest reduced just over 500 V-J features to around 14, which were used in a naive Bayes classifier (R e1071). The public reads were quality trimmed at Q25 with fastp and then assembled into clones with MiXCR by TCRdb, keeping productive beta chains. Identical CDR3 proteins give one entry, which carries the most common genes and DNA. TCRdb's processing, not the study's, gives the V and J calls here. Here the sample has about 360,000 distinct CDR3 sequences; roughly 14% occur a single time. Of the sample, 28% falls within the top ten clones.

This clonotype showed up just a few times. What antigen it recognizes has not been identified. This could be a read error, since a much larger clone is one nucleotide away. The CDR3 measures 14 amino acids from cysteine to phenylalanine. The CDR3 DNA has 42 bases and is translated from base 1. The CDR1 and CDR2 encoded by the germline V gene are SGHRS and YFSETQ. The TCR was taken from a young woman with Graves' hyperthyroidism that later progressed to Graves' ophthalmopathy. Material: blood. The rearranged segments are TRBV5-1 and TRBJ2-7; possibly the D gene is TRBD2, per 7 matching bases. For the CDR3, the sequence is CASSGGASSYKQYF. Read as DNA, the sequence is TGCGCCAGCAGTGGGGGGGCCAGCTCCTACAAGCAGTACTTC.